Below, one TCR beta chain is given with its context. This sample stems from a study of identical twins. V was pared by 1 base and J by 4 bases, with 11 bases between. The length of the CDR3 is 14 residues. Per the germline V gene, CDR1 is SGHAT and CDR2 is FQNNGV. Template switching introduced a universal primer site, and the cDNA bore unique molecular identifiers. TCRdb ran MiXCR on the 5' RACE reads and lists one entry per CDR3 protein. The sample shows about 220,000 distinct CDR3 sequences, around 7.6% of them seen only once. These same data were also listed under a study on yellow fever vaccine responses in identical twins.

Sequenced material: CD8+ T cells sorted from blood. This sequence was found in a woman younger than 30 in good health. The chain joins TRBV11-2 to TRBJ2-7; D is uncertain. The CDR3 DNA reads as TGTGCCAGCAGCTTAGTAAGGAATCCATACGAGCAGTACTTC. Residues: CASSLVRNPYEQYF.